This TCR beta chain was captured by sequencing in a study of breast tumors, draining lymph nodes, adjacent tissues. Study-level results: That most tumor T cells come from lymph nodes remained unproven. Tumor and nontumor repertoires were significantly more similar in luminal-like than in basal-like breast cancer. Tumor repertoires ranked between lymph nodes and nontumor tissue in diversity, with V and J gene preferences. The data were judged consistent with most tumor T cells coming from lymph node and expanding in tumor.

V trimming: 6 bases; J trimming: 0 bases; junction bases outside the gene matches: 2. This CDR3 spans 13 amino acids. Germline CDR1 is SQVTM and CDR2 is ANQGSEA. This clonotype occurred many times. The antigen is not known. TCRdb itself ran the multiplex PCR reads through MiXCR, one entry per CDR3 protein. The table shows about 180,000 distinct CDR3 sequences, with 25% to 40% occurring only once. Breast cancer patients provided tissue from their axillary draining lymph nodes. The sequenced material came from axillary lymph node tissue. V and J are TRBV29-1 and TRBJ1-1; 9 positions match TRBD1. This clonotype was sampled from a female donor with breast cancer. Some clones in this sample may be carry-over from other donors' samples. The CDR3 here is CSVDRGLNTEAFF. CDR3 bases: TGCAGCGTCGACAGGGGGTTGAACACTGAAGCTTTCTTT.